The 7 T cell receptor beta chains below come from one sample, sequenced in a study of cytomegalovirus exposure and HLA in healthy donors. With 60 Vbeta and 13 Jbeta primers, the PCR was carried out. Clones were sequenced by immunoSEQ multiplex PCR, and TCRdb holds only the in-frame ones, with some missing. This sample has fewer than 110,000 clones, with about 85% found just once. The sample was PBMCs. The receptors were gathered from a man aged 25-45 years in good health and CMV-seronegative.

The chain recombines TRBV30 with TRBJ1-3; D ambiguous. The CDR3 length is 16 residues. The V end was cut by 1 base, the J end by 2 bases, with 15 bases between. Germline values: CDR1 GTSNPN, CDR2 SVGIG (reference sequence). Here the CDR3 reads CAWSDLAGKTGNTIYF. For the CDR3, the DNA is TGTGCCTGGAGTGATCTGGCGGGGAAAACTGGAAACACCATATATTTT.

The chain is built from TRBV11-2 and TRBJ1-1; TRBD1 agrees at 10 bases. The CDR3 covers 16 residues. The V and J ends lost 2 bases and 5 bases, in that order; junction bases with no gene match: 8. Germline lookup yields CDR1 SGHAT and CDR2 FQNNGV. CDR3 sequence: CASSLRRDRGYTEAFF. The CDR3 nucleotides read TGTGCCAGCAGCTTACGCCGGGACAGGGGATATACTGAAGCTTTCTTT. Together with reference TRBV11-2 and TRBJ1-1, the CDR3 gives the full variable domain: EAGVAQSPRYKIIEKRQSVAFWCNPISGHATLYWYQQILGQGPKLLIQFQNNGVVDDSQLPKDRFSAERLKGVDSTLKIQPAKLEDSAVYLCASSLRRDRGYTEAFFGQGTRLTVV.

V gene TRBV10-3 combines with J gene TRBJ1-1; 8 nucleotides agree with TRBD1. Trimming took 2 bases from V and 7 from J; bases not matched to a gene: 6. The CDR3 is 14 residues long. In germline, CDR1 is ENHRY, CDR2 SYGVKD. The CDR3 coding sequence is TGTGCCATCAGTGAGACTTCAGGGGGCGATGAAGCTTTCTTT. Translation gives CAISETSGGDEAFF.

V is TRBV19 and J is TRBJ2-3, with D possibly matching TRBD2 (5 bases). This CDR3 has 13 amino acids. In germline, CDR1 is LNHDA, CDR2 SQIVND (reference sequence). V was trimmed by 6 bases and J by 1 base, leaving 8 bases between them. The CDR3 coding sequence is TGTGCCAGTAGGAACGGGGGCACAGATACGCAGTATTTT. Encoded protein: CASRNGGTDTQYF.

A single count supports this clone. V gene TRBV2 combines with J gene TRBJ1-1, with a possible D match to TRBD1 (6 bases). Germline V lookup: CDR1 SNHLY, CDR2 FYNNEI. The ends were cut back, 6 bases at V and 1 base at J, with 15 bases in the middle. CDR3 length equals 15 residues. The CDR3 region is CASRATGNRNTEAFF. For the CDR3, the DNA is TGTGCCAGCAGAGCAACAGGGAATAGGAACACTGAAGCTTTCTTT. Together with reference TRBV2 and TRBJ1-1, the CDR3 gives the full variable domain: EPEVTQTPSHQVTQMGQEVILRCVPISNHLYFYWYRQILGQKVEFLVSFYNNEISEKSEIFDDQFSVERPDGSNFTLKIRSTKLEDSAMYFCASRATGNRNTEAFFGQGTRLTVV.

This rearrangement joins TRBV14 to TRBJ2-7; weak D call: TRBD1 (6 bases). The V and J ends lost 6 bases and 3 bases respectively, with 15 bases between them. The CDR3 has 14 residues. Germline CDR1 reads SGHDN; CDR2 reads FVKESK. The chain's CDR3 is CASSKQGLNYEQYF. The CDR3 DNA follows: TGTGCCAGCAGTAAACAGGGTCTCAACTACGAGCAGTACTTC.

The chain combines TRBV5-4 with TRBJ2-3, with TRBD2 matching over 8 bases. CDR1 and CDR2 (germline): SGHNT, YYREEE (reference sequence). The CDR3 contains 15 residues. After removal of 2 bases from V and 2 bases from J, the junction contained 4 bases not matched to a gene. CDR3 in amino acids: CASSLTAGDTDTQYF. DNA of the CDR3: TGTGCCAGCAGCTTAACAGCGGGGGACACAGATACGCAGTATTTT. The entire variable domain, with the rest obtained from reference TRBV5-4 and TRBJ2-3, is as follows: ETGVTQSPTHLIKTRGQQVTLRCSSQSGHNTVSWYQQALGQGPQFIFQYYREEENGRGNFPPRFSGLQFPNYSSELNVNALELDDSALYLCASSLTAGDTDTQYFGPGTRLTVL.